These 5 T cell receptor beta chains originate from one sample sequenced in a study of technical replicates of blood from several donors. Sequencing used immunoSEQ multiplex PCR; TCRdb keeps in-frame clones, though not all of them. This table has under 85,000 clones, around 85% appearing once. Sequencing was done on a sample of PBMCs. The receptors were sampled from a human donor in good health. Some clones in this sample may be carry-over from other donors' samples.

The chain carries TRBV7-9 and TRBJ2-3, with D possibly matching TRBD2 (7 bases). Germline V CDR1 and CDR2: SEHNR, FQNEAQ (reference sequence). This CDR3 has 17 amino acids. Trimming took 4 bases from V and 3 from J, leaving 20 bases between them. The CDR3 DNA reads TGTGCCAGCAGCTCGACCCCGGCAGGGAGGGGGACAGATACGCAGTATTTT. Its translation is CASSSTPAGRGTDTQYF.

This clone turned up a few times. The CDR3 DNA reads TGTGCCGTGACCGACAGGGGTTTTTCCTCACCCCTCCACTTT. It translates to CAVTDRGFSSPLHF. The chain carries TRBV7-2 and TRBJ1-6, with 8 bases that match TRBD1. The trim removed 11 bases at V and 10 bases at J, leaving 13 bases unmatched. The V gene's germline CDR1 is SGHTA and CDR2 FQGNSA. The CDR3 covers 14 residues.

V and J are TRBV7-3 and TRBJ1-1; D remains unclear. Between the trimmed V and J ends, which lost 0 bases and 1 base, there was a span of 9 bases. The CDR3 totals 15 residues. Per the germline V gene, CDR1 is SGHTA and CDR2 is FQGTGA. CDR3 region: CASSLTPGRNTEAFF. The CDR3 nucleotides are TGTGCCAGCAGCTTAACTCCAGGCAGGAACACTGAAGCTTTCTTT.

The chain recombines TRBV6-5 with TRBJ1-1, with D perhaps matching TRBD1 (5 bases). This CDR3 comprises 13 residues. Trimming left V 2 bases short and J 7 bases short, with 11 bases between. Germline V gives CDR1 MNHEY, CDR2 SVGAGI. The chain's CDR3 is CASSYTTVGEAFF. The CDR3 DNA follows: TGTGCCAGCAGTTACACGACAGTAGGTGAAGCTTTCTTT.

This clone has only one observation. For the CDR3, the DNA is TGTGCAAGTCGCTTAGCTGGCCAGGGGACCTACGAGCAGTACTTC. It is translated as CASRLAGQGTYEQYF. The chain couples TRBV12-2 to TRBJ2-7; the table's D call TRBD1 went unverified against the DNA. TRBV12-2 counts as a pseudogene. The CDR3 is 15 amino acids.